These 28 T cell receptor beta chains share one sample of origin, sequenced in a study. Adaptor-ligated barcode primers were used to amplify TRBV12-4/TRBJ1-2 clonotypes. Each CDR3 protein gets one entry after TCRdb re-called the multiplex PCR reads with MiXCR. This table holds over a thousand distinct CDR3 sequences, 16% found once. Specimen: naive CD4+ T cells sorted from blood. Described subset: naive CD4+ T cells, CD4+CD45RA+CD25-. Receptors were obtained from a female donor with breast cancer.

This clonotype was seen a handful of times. CDR3 DNA sequence: TGTGCCAGTGGACAGGGCCTCAACTATGGCTACACCTTC. Its protein is CASGQGLNYGYTF. The J gene is TRBJ1-2, the V gene TRBV12-3 or TRBV12-4; TRBD1 aligns across 8 bases. CDR3 length: 13 amino acids. V lost 9 bases, J lost 2 bases, and 5 bases stayed unmatched.

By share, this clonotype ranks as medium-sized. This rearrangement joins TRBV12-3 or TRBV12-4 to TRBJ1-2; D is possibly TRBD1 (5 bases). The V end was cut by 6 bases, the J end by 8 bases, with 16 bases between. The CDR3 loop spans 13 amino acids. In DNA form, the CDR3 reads TGTGCCAGCAGCCACACCCGTAGGGACGGCTACACCTTC. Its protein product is CASSHTRRDGYTF.

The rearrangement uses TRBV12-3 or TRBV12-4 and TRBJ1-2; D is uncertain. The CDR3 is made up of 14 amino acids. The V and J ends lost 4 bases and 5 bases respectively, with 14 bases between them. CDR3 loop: CASSSGAVVYGYTF. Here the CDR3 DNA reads TGTGCCAGCAGTTCGGGAGCAGTGGTATATGGCTACACCTTC.

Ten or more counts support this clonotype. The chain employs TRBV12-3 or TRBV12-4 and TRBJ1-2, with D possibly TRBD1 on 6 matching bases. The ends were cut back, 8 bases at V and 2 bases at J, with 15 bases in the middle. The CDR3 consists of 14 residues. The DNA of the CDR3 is TGTGCCAGCCAGGGGCAAAACGGGAACTATGGCTACACCTTC. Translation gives CASQGQNGNYGYTF.

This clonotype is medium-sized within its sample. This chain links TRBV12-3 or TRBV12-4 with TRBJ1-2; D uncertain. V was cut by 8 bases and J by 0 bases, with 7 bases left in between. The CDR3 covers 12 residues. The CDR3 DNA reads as TGTGCCAGCGCGGCCTCTAACTATGGCTACACCTTC. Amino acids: CASAASNYGYTF.

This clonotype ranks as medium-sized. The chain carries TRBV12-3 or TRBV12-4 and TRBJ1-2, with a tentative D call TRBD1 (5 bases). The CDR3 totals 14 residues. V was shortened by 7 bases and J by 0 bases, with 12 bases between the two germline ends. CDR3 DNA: TGTGCCAGCACCAGACAGCGGACTAACTATGGCTACACCTTC. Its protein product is CASTRQRTNYGYTF.

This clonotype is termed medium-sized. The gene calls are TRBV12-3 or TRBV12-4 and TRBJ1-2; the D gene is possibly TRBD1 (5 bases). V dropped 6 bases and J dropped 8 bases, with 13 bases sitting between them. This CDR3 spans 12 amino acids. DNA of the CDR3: TGTGCCAGCAGCCCTGACAGTATCGGCTACACCTTC. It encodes CASSPDSIGYTF.

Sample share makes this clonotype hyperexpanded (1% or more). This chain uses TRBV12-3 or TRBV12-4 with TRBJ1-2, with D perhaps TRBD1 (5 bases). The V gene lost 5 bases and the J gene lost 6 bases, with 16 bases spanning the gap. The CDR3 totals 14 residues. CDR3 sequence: CASSPQGEWDGYTF. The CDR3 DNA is TGTGCCAGCAGTCCTCAGGGTGAGTGGGATGGCTACACCTTC.

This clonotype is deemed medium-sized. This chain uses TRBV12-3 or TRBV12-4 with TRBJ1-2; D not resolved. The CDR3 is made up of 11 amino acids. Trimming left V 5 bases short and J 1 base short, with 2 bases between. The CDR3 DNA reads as TGTGCCAGCAGTCGTAACTATGGCTACACCTTC. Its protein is CASSRNYGYTF.

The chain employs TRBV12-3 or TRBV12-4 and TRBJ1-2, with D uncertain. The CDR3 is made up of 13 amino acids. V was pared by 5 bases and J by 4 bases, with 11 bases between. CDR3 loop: CASSLQIFYGYTF. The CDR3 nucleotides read TGTGCCAGCAGTCTGCAGATCTTCTATGGCTACACCTTC.

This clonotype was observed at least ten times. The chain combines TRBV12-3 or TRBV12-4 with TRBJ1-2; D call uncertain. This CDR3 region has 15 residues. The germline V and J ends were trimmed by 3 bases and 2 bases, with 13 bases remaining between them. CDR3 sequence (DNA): TGTGCCAGCAGTTTCCGGGCAGGTTCCAACTATGGCTACACCTTC. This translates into CASSFRAGSNYGYTF.

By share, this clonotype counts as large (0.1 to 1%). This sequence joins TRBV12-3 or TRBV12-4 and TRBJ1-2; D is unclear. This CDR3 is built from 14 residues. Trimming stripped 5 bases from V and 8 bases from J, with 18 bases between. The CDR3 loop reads CASSLGLNLIGYTF. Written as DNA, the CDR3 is TGTGCCAGCAGTCTCGGACTTAACCTTATAGGCTACACCTTC.

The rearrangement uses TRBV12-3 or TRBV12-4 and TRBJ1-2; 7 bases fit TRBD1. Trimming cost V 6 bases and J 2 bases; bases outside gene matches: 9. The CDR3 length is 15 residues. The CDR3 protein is CASRPTGSVNYGYTF. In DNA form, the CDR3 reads TGTGCCAGCAGGCCGACAGGGTCTGTCAACTATGGCTACACCTTC.

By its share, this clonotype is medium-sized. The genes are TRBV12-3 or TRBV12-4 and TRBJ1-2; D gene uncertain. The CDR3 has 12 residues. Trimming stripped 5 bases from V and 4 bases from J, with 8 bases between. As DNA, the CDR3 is TGTGCCAGCAGTCAAGGGATCTATGGCTACACCTTC. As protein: CASSQGIYGYTF.

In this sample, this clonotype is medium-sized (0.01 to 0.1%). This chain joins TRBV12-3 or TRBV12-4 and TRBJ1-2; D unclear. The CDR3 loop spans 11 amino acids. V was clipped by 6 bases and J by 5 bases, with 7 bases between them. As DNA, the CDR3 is TGTGCCAGCAGCCAAGGGTATGGCTACACCTTC. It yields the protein CASSQGYGYTF.

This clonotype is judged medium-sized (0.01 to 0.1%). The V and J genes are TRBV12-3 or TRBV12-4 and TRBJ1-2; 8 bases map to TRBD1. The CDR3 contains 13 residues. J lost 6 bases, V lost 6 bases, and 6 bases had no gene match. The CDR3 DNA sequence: TGTGCCAGCAGCTTGACAGGGGATGATGGCTACACCTTC. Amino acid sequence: CASSLTGDDGYTF.

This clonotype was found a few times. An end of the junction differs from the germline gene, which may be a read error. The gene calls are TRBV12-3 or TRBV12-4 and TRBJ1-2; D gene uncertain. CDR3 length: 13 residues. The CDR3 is CANSLGRSYGYTF. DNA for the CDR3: TGTGCCAACAGTTTAGGGCGCAGCTATGGCTACACCTTC.

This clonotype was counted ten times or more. The CDR3 DNA follows: TGTGCCAGCAGTTCCTACCGGACAGGAACGGGCGGCTACACCTTC. It codes for CASSSYRTGTGGYTF. The rearrangement uses TRBV12-3 or TRBV12-4 and TRBJ1-2, with TRBD1 matching over 7 bases. Germline trimming cut 4 bases from V and 8 bases from J; bases unmatched to any gene: 13. The CDR3 spans 15 residues.

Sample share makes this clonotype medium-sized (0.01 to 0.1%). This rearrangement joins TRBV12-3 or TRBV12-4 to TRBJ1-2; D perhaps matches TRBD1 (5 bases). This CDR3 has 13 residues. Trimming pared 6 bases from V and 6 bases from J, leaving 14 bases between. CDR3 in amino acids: CASSLHSRDGYTF. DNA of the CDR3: TGTGCCAGCAGCCTCCATAGCAGGGATGGCTACACCTTC.

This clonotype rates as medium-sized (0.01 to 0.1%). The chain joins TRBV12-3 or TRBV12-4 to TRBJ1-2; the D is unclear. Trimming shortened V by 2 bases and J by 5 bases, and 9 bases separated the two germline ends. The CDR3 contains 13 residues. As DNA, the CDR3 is TGTGCCAGCAGTTTACGGACGGCGTATGGCTACACCTTC. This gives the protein CASSLRTAYGYTF.

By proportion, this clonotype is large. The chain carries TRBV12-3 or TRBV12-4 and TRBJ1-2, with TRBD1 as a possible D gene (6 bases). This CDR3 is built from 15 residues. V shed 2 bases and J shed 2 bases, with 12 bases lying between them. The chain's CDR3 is CASSLSQGSNYGYTF. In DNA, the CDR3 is TGTGCCAGCAGTTTAAGCCAGGGGTCAAACTATGGCTACACCTTC.

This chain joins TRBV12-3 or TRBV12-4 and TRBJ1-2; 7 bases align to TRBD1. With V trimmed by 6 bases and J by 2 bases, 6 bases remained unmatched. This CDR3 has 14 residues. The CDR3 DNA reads TGTGCCAGCAGACCGACGGGACAGAACTATGGCTACACCTTC. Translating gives CASRPTGQNYGYTF.

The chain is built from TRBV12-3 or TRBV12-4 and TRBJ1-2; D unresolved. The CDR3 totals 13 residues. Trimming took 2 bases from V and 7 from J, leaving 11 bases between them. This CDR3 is CASSLSTVGGYTF. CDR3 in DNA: TGTGCCAGCAGTTTATCAACAGTGGGTGGCTACACCTTC.

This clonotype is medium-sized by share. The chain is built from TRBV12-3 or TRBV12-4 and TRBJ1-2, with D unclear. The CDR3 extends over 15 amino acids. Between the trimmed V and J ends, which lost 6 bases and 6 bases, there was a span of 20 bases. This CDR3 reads CASRPTFEGGHGYTF. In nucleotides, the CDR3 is TGTGCCAGCAGACCTACTTTCGAGGGCGGGCATGGCTACACCTTC.

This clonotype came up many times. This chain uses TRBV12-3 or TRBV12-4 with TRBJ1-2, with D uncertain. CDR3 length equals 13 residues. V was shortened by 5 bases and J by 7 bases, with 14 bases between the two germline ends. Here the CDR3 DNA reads TGTGCCAGCAGTGACGTAGGAGCTCGTGGCTACACCTTC. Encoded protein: CASSDVGARGYTF.

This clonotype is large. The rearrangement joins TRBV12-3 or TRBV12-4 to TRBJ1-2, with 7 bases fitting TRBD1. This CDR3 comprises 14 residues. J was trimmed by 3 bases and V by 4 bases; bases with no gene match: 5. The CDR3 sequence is CASSSGQRDYGYTF. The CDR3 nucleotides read TGTGCCAGCAGTTCGGGACAGAGAGACTATGGCTACACCTTC.

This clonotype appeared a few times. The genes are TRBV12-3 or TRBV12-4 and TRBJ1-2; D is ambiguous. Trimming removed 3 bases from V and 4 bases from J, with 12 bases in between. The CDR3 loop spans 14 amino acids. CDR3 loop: CASSFSREGYGYTF. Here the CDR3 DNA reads TGTGCCAGCAGTTTCTCACGGGAGGGCTATGGCTACACCTTC.

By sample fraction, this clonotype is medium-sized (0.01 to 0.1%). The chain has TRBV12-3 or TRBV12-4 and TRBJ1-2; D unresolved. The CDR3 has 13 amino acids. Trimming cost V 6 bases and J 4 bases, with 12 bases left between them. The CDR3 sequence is CASSPQIFYGYTF. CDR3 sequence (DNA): TGTGCCAGCAGCCCACAGATTTTCTATGGCTACACCTTC.